This T cell receptor (beta chain) was captured in a study of T cell responses to AZD1222 COVID-19 vaccine. Overall study results and limits: At baseline, seropositivity was found in only six or seven AZD1222 recipients.

For this clone: Its target is unknown.

The trim removed 1 base at V and 1 base at J, leaving 6 bases unmatched. The germline gives CDR1 LNHNV, CDR2 YYDKDF (reference sequence). CDR3 length equals 16 residues. Clones were read by immunoSEQ multiplex PCR, and TCRdb kept only the in-frame ones, dropping some. This sample yields tens of thousands of clones, of which roughly 90% are seen a single time; less than 3.5% belongs to the top ten. The sequence was collected from an adult in good health. The source material was peripheral blood, sampled on day 0 of AZD1222 vaccination. V and J are TRBV15 and TRBJ1-1; 7 positions match TRBD1. The CDR3 spells CATSRGQGQTNTEAFF. The CDR3 bases are TGTGCCACCAGCAGAGGGCAGGGACAGACGAACACTGAAGCTTTCTTT.